These T cell receptor beta chains were read from a single sample in a study of cytomegalovirus exposure and HLA in healthy donors. TCRdb's table, derived via immunoSEQ multiplex PCR, lists solely in-frame clones and lacks some. The table records roughly 130,000 clones, about 8.5% of them present only once. What was sequenced was PBMCs. Every receptor here comes from a middle-aged man in good health and CMV-seronegative. The conserved cysteine and the conserved F or W are not part of the CDR3 here. Some rows mark clone size as missing; the rest say once, few, many or name a class of expanded clone.

v_call: TRBV4-3; clone_size: few; cdr3_aa: ASSQETDQPQH
v_call: TRBV19; clone_size: -; cdr3_aa: ASETGWGTDTQY
v_call: TRBV7-9; clone_size: -; cdr3_aa: ASSADRFYEQY
v_call: TRBV4-1; clone_size: -; cdr3_aa: ASSQGQAYEQY
v_call: TRBV7-9; clone_size: -; cdr3_aa: ASSFPTGNNEQF
v_call: TRBV6-5; clone_size: -; cdr3_aa: ASSYSSGANVLP
v_call: TRBV5-4; clone_size: few; cdr3_aa: ASSLGQGSNQPQH
v_call: TRBV6-5; clone_size: -; cdr3_aa: ASSRSTENIQY
v_call: TRBV19; clone_size: few; cdr3_aa: ASSTPGRGLTEAF
v_call: TRBV2; clone_size: few; cdr3_aa: ASTRRQGDEKLF
v_call: TRBV27; clone_size: few; cdr3_aa: ASSWTGQNNEKLF
v_call: TRBV19; clone_size: -; cdr3_aa: ASSIPGVGEKLF
v_call: TRBV6-5; clone_size: -; cdr3_aa: ASRGDTNYGYT
v_call: TRBV5-1; clone_size: -; cdr3_aa: ASRPKWNYGYT
v_call: TRBV7-2; clone_size: few; cdr3_aa: ASTPDSSRNEQY
v_call: TRBV5-1; clone_size: few; cdr3_aa: ASKGQGDFYEQY
v_call: TRBV7-9; clone_size: few; cdr3_aa: ASSLEGQGASGNTIY
v_call: TRBV6-1; clone_size: -; cdr3_aa: ASSEPSGGETQY
v_call: TRBV5-5; clone_size: -; cdr3_aa: ASSVDISNQPQH
v_call: TRBV19; clone_size: -; cdr3_aa: ATQWGGRNTEAF
v_call: TRBV27; clone_size: -; cdr3_aa: ASSLLTGGREKLF
v_call: TRBV2; clone_size: -; cdr3_aa: ASSELQYEQY
v_call: TRBV4-3; clone_size: -; cdr3_aa: ASSFGQGGTEAF
v_call: TRBV9; clone_size: few; cdr3_aa: ASSVFGLSTDTQY
v_call: TRBV15; clone_size: few; cdr3_aa: ATSRDPAGNTIY
v_call: TRBV2; clone_size: few; cdr3_aa: ASTPAAGVEKLF
v_call: TRBV6-1; clone_size: -; cdr3_aa: AHTPGTGNTIY
v_call: TRBV2; clone_size: -; cdr3_aa: ASRPGTSGDSGQF
v_call: TRBV9; clone_size: few; cdr3_aa: ASSNPTGAAYNEQF
v_call: TRBV19; clone_size: few; cdr3_aa: ATHLSGELF
v_call: TRBV11-3; clone_size: few; cdr3_aa: ASSRQFEQF
v_call: TRBV5-1; clone_size: -; cdr3_aa: ASSLYLQGNTEAF
v_call: TRBV19; clone_size: -; cdr3_aa: ASSIRYTGELF
v_call: TRBV6-5; clone_size: few; cdr3_aa: ASSYSGGYGYT
v_call: TRBV12-2; clone_size: -; cdr3_aa: ASRLFRLGVTDTQY
v_call: TRBV6-5; clone_size: few; cdr3_aa: ASSYGETEAF
v_call: TRBV7-3; clone_size: -; cdr3_aa: ASTTGPQVTNYGYT
v_call: TRBV7-6; clone_size: few; cdr3_aa: ASSLVSGRKY
v_call: TRBV9; clone_size: few; cdr3_aa: ASSAEGDTEAF
v_call: TRBV28; clone_size: -; cdr3_aa: ASSFRGPGAGELF
v_call: TRBV2; clone_size: few; cdr3_aa: ASGPPGGNQPQH